This T cell receptor (beta chain) comes out of a study of T cell responses to AZD1222 COVID-19 vaccine. Study results and limitations: The reported proportion of spike-specific TCRs targeting unmutated variant regions was nearly half. Two AZD1222 doses significantly raised spike-specific TCR breadth and depth over controls. Spike as a whole was targeted by vaccine-associated CD4 TCRs, dominant at 160-218 and 743-854.

In regard to this clone: Its antigen remains unidentified.

It was second doses at about 4 or about 12 weeks that were pooled. Sequenced by immunoSEQ multiplex PCR; TCRdb stores in-frame clones only, minus some. The sample records 100,000 to 150,000 clones, 85% to 90% being singletons. This clonotype was sampled from an adult who received the AZD1222 COVID-19 vaccine. The sample in question was peripheral blood, obtained 28 days after the second AZD1222 dose.

The CDR3, as DNA: TGTGCCAGCAGCCAAGAGGAAGTAGCGTGGAATGAGCAGTTCTTC. Translating gives CASSQEEVAWNEQFF. The V gene is TRBV3-1 (or the pseudogene TRBV3-2), the J gene TRBJ2-1; perhaps TRBD2 as D (5 bases). V was pared by 0 bases and J by 7 bases, with 13 bases between. Germline V lookup: CDR1 LGHDT, CDR2 YNNKEL (reference sequence). The length of the CDR3 is 15 residues.